A single sample gave rise to the 27 T cell receptor beta chains below, sequenced in a study of cytomegalovirus exposure and HLA in healthy donors. The PCR made use of 60 Vbeta and 13 Jbeta primers. The data were produced by immunoSEQ multiplex PCR, yet TCRdb's version contains in-frame clones alone and is incomplete. The table records under 150,000 clones, less than 85% of them present only once. Sequencing used PBMCs. The source of these receptors is a male donor in good health and CMV-seronegative.

The genes are TRBV19 and TRBJ2-3; 8 positions match TRBD1. The germline CDR1 and CDR2 sequences are LNHDA and SQIVND (reference sequence). V was clipped by 2 bases and J by 1 base; unmatched bases: 11. The CDR3 contains 18 residues. CDR3 region: CASSIPSGQGSRTDTQYF. The CDR3 DNA reads as TGTGCCAGTAGTATACCCTCCGGACAGGGAAGTCGCACAGATACGCAGTATTTT.

This rearrangement joins TRBV4-1 to TRBJ1-1; TRBD1 agrees at 7 bases. J gave up 1 base and V 6 bases, and 5 bases lay outside the gene matches. CDR1 is MGHRA and CDR2 is YSYEKL in the germline V gene. There are 14 residues in the CDR3. The CDR3 bases are TGCGCCAGCAGACTACAGGGGCAGAACACTGAAGCTTTCTTT. Its protein product is CASRLQGQNTEAFF.

The chain employs TRBV10-1 and TRBJ2-7, with TRBD1 matching 7 bases. V was clipped by 5 bases and J by 6 bases; unmatched bases: 7. The CDR3 spans 13 residues. Looked up from germline, CDR1 is WNHNN and CDR2 is SYGVQD (reference sequence). The CDR3 region has the DNA TGCGCCAGCAGTAGGGACAGTAGATCCGAGCAGTACTTC. Residues: CASSRDSRSEQYF.

The CDR3 DNA follows: TGTGCCAGTAGAATTTCGGGACAGGGAGTGGGGGCCAACGTCCTGACTTTC. This translates into CASRISGQGVGANVLTF. V is TRBV19 and J is TRBJ2-6; 9 bases line up with TRBD1. CDR1 is LNHDA and CDR2 is SQIVND in the germline V gene (reference sequence). After removal of 6 bases from V and 4 bases from J, the junction contained 10 bases not matched to a gene. This CDR3 is built from 17 residues.

This chain links TRBV10-3 with TRBJ1-2, with D perhaps TRBD1 (6 bases). With 4 bases removed from V and 5 bases from J, the gap between germline ends came to 14 bases. The CDR3 has 14 amino acids. CDR1 and CDR2 from the germline V gene are ENHRY and SYGVKD. CDR3 DNA: TGTGCCATCAGTGTCGGGGGGCAGGGGTATGGCTACACCTTC. Amino acids: CAISVGGQGYGYTF.

This chain connects TRBV5-4 to TRBJ1-1, with D tentatively TRBD1 (5 bases). Trimming removed 5 bases at V and 5 bases at J, with 19 bases between. Germline lookup yields CDR1 SGHNT and CDR2 YYREEE (reference sequence). This CDR3 is built from 15 residues. The CDR3 DNA reads as TGTGCCAGCAGGGAAGCGGGTTGGAAGGGGACTGAAGCTTTCTTT. Translated, it gives CASREAGWKGTEAFF.

This clone was counted between two and nine times. CDR3 in amino acids: CASSLSGVGYTF. The CDR3 region has the DNA TGTGCCAGCAGTTTATCAGGGGTGGGCTACACCTTC. The gene calls are TRBV27 and TRBJ1-2, with D perhaps TRBD1 (5 bases). V lost 0 bases and J lost 8, with 7 bases in between. The CDR3 loop spans 12 amino acids. Per germline, CDR1 MNHEY and CDR2 SMNVEV (reference sequence).

The chain combines TRBV5-1 with TRBJ2-7; 9 bases fit TRBD1. CDR3 length equals 16 residues. V lost 0 bases to trimming and J lost 6 bases; unmatched junction nucleotides: 10. The germline V gene encodes CDR1 SGHRS and CDR2 YFSETQ. The CDR3 DNA reads TGCGCCAGCAGCTTGGCGGGACAGGGACACAGGGGCGAGCAGTACTTC. It yields the protein CASSLAGQGHRGEQYF.

The rearrangement uses TRBV9 and TRBJ2-1; TRBD2 matches at 9 bases. This CDR3 has 16 amino acids. Germline V lookup: CDR1 SGDLS, CDR2 YYNGEE. With 0 bases clipped from V and 3 bases from J, the junction kept 4 bases outside the gene matches. For the CDR3, the DNA is TGTGCCAGCAGCGTAGGGAGCGGGGGGTTCTACAATGAGCAGTTCTTC. As protein: CASSVGSGGFYNEQFF.

The chain uses TRBV6-1 and TRBJ1-2, with TRBD1 as a possible D gene (6 bases). The CDR3 is 14 residues long. V lost 5 bases, J lost 5 bases, and 15 bases lay in between. Germline lookup yields CDR1 MNHNS and CDR2 SASEGT. The CDR3 is CASSQGQKIYGYTF. The CDR3 DNA follows: TGTGCCAGCAGTCAAGGACAGAAAATTTATGGCTACACCTTC.

The chain carries TRBV6-6 and TRBJ2-7; 8 nucleotides agree with TRBD1. There are 16 residues in the CDR3. From germline, CDR1 is MNHNY and CDR2 SVGAGI (reference sequence). Trimming removed 5 bases from V and 3 bases from J; junction bases left unmatched: 12. The DNA for the CDR3 is TGTGCCAGCAGTCCTCCTGGGTCCGGGACAGGCTACGAGCAGTACTTC. Encoded protein: CASSPPGSGTGYEQYF.

The rearrangement uses TRBV9 and TRBJ2-1; TRBD2 agrees at 9 bases. Germline V lookup: CDR1 SGDLS, CDR2 YYNGEE. This CDR3 has 16 amino acids. J was trimmed by 9 bases and V by 0 bases; bases with no gene match: 10. CDR3 amino acids: CASSVGGRGGTIEQFF. In nucleotides, the CDR3 is TGTGCCAGCAGCGTAGGGGGGCGGGGGGGAACTATTGAGCAGTTCTTC.

This clone was counted once. The V call is TRBV4-3, the J call TRBJ2-1, with a tentative D call TRBD1 (6 bases). This CDR3 is built from 15 residues. Germline assignment: CDR1 LGHNA and CDR2 YSLEER. The V end was cut by 5 bases, the J end by 5 bases, with 16 bases between. The CDR3 DNA reads TGCGCCAGCAGCGCCCACCGGGACACCCACAATGAGCAGTTCTTC. Translating gives CASSAHRDTHNEQFF.

V usage is TRBV5-1 and J usage is TRBJ2-5; 7 bases map to TRBD1. Looked up from germline, CDR1 is SGHRS and CDR2 is YFSETQ. The CDR3 length is 15 residues. Germline trimming cut 4 bases from V and 2 bases from J; bases unmatched to any gene: 8. Here the CDR3 reads CASSLRQGFQETQYF. The CDR3 nucleotides read TGCGCCAGCAGCCTGCGACAGGGCTTTCAAGAGACCCAGTACTTC. Based on the CDR3 plus reference TRBV5-1 and TRBJ2-5, the full variable domain is KAGVTQTPRYLIKTRGQQVTLSCSPISGHRSVSWYQQTPGQGLQFLFEYFSETQRNKGNFPGRFSGRQFSNSRSEMNVSTLELGDSALYLCASSLRQGFQETQYFGPGTRLLVL.

The gene calls are TRBV6-6 and TRBJ2-6, with TRBD2 matching 8 bases. V lost 6 bases and J lost 0; bases outside the gene matches: 4. Germline V gene lookup returns CDR1 MNHNY and CDR2 SVGAGI (reference sequence). The CDR3 consists of 16 residues. CDR3 nucleotides: TGTGCCAGCAGGTATAGCGGGAACTCTGGGGCCAACGTCCTGACTTTC. It codes for CASRYSGNSGANVLTF.

This clone was detected once. The chain employs TRBV4-3 and TRBJ2-7; 10 bases are shared with TRBD2. CDR1 and CDR2 from the germline V gene are LGHNA and YSLEER. After removal of 2 bases from V and 4 bases from J, the junction contained 8 bases not matched to a gene. This CDR3 comprises 16 residues. The chain's CDR3 is CASSQTRTSGRYEQYF. DNA of the CDR3: TGCGCCAGCAGCCAAACCAGGACTAGCGGCCGATACGAGCAGTACTTC.

The CDR3 region is CASTQTGTAYNEQFF. In nucleotides, the CDR3 is TGTGCCAGCACCCAAACCGGGACAGCCTACAATGAGCAGTTCTTC. This chain uses TRBV6-5 with TRBJ2-1; 7 nucleotides line up with TRBD1. V was pared by 7 bases and J by 2 bases, with 8 bases of the junction left unmatched. The CDR3 spans 15 residues. Germline loops: CDR1 MNHEY, CDR2 SVGAGI.

V gene TRBV13 combines with J gene TRBJ1-1; 7 nucleotides agree with TRBD1. The V segment lost 11 bases and the J segment 1 base; nucleotides outside the gene matches: 10. CDR1 and CDR2 from the germline V gene are PRHDT and FYEKMQ (reference sequence). The CDR3 runs to 14 residues. CDR3 region: CAGEGAEGNTEAFF. DNA of the CDR3: TGTGCCGGAGAGGGGGCTGAGGGGAACACTGAAGCTTTCTTT.

The genes are TRBV9 and TRBJ2-2; 12 positions match TRBD2. V was pared by 1 base and J by 6 bases, with 13 bases of the junction left unmatched. The CDR3 is made up of 19 amino acids. Germline V lookup: CDR1 SGDLS, CDR2 YYNGEE. The DNA for the CDR3 is TGTGCCAGCAGCGTACAGACGGGACTAGCGGGCCGTAGGGCCGGGGAGCTGTTTTTT. As protein: CASSVQTGLAGRRAGELFF. Supplemented by reference TRBV9 and TRBJ2-2, the full variable domain reads DSGVTQTPKHLITATGQRVTLRCSPRSGDLSVYWYQQSLDQGLQFLIQYYNGEERAKGNILERFSAQQFPDLHSELNLSSLELGDSALYFCASSVQTGLAGRRAGELFFGEGSRLTVL.

This rearrangement joins TRBV19 to TRBJ1-3; no firm D call. Germline loops: CDR1 LNHDA, CDR2 SQIVND (reference sequence). Trimming shortened V by 7 bases and J by 0 bases, and 13 bases separated the two germline ends. This CDR3 comprises 15 residues. CDR3 residues: CASTRGGNSGNTIYF. CDR3 nucleotides: TGTGCCAGTACCCGTGGAGGGAACTCTGGAAACACCATATATTTT.

The chain has TRBV4-2 and TRBJ1-5, with D unresolved. CDR3 length equals 13 residues. V was trimmed by 1 base and J by 7 bases, leaving 8 bases between them. Per the germline V gene, CDR1 is LGHNA and CDR2 is YNFKEQ. The CDR3 protein is CASSQVRLQPQHF. In DNA form, the CDR3 reads TGTGCCAGCAGCCAAGTGCGACTGCAGCCCCAGCATTTT.

The V and J genes are TRBV7-9 and TRBJ2-3, with D unresolved. The length of the CDR3 is 15 residues. Germline V gene lookup returns CDR1 SEHNR and CDR2 FQNEAQ (reference sequence). The V end lost 3 bases, the J end lost 3 bases, and 13 bases lay between the germline ends. The CDR3 reads CASSFFQAGTDTQYF. CDR3 DNA: TGTGCCAGCAGCTTTTTTCAGGCCGGTACAGATACGCAGTATTTT.

This clone was counted once. The chain couples TRBV28 to TRBJ1-1; 8 nucleotides match TRBD1. Germline V gives CDR1 MDHEN, CDR2 SYDVKM. There are 14 residues in the CDR3. J lost 4 bases, V lost 3 bases, and 4 bases had no gene match. The CDR3 region is CASSLDRVSTEAFF. CDR3 sequence (DNA): TGTGCCAGCAGTTTGGACAGGGTAAGCACTGAAGCTTTCTTT.

This clone was observed a handful of times. The chain uses TRBV25-1 and TRBJ1-6; no reliable D call. The CDR3 runs 13 residues. Between the trimmed V and J ends, which lost 4 bases and 7 bases, there was a span of 8 bases. Germline V lookup: CDR1 MGHDK, CDR2 SYGVNS. CDR3 sequence: CASSANSNSPLHF. The CDR3 DNA sequence: TGTGCCAGCAGTGCCAACAGCAATTCACCCCTCCACTTT.

V and J are TRBV7-2 and TRBJ2-3, with 10 bases matching TRBD2. The germline gives CDR1 SGHTA, CDR2 FQGNSA. V gave up 3 bases and J gave up 2 bases; unmatched junction bases: 8. The CDR3 has 17 residues. CDR3 coding DNA: TGTGCCAGCAGCTTCCATTTTAGCGGGAGGATCACAGATACGCAGTATTTT. It is translated as CASSFHFSGRITDTQYF.

This chain links TRBV30 with TRBJ1-2; tentatively, D is TRBD1 (5 bases). The ends were cut back, 6 bases at V and 14 bases at J, with 31 bases in the middle. This CDR3 is built from 15 residues. Germline CDR1 GTSNPN, CDR2 SVGIG (reference sequence). This chain's CDR3 is CACCGKGSVNLGGTF. In nucleotides, the CDR3 is TGTGCCTGTTGCGGGAAGGGAAGCGTCAACCTGGGGGGTACCTTC.

CDR3 sequence (DNA): TGTGCCAGCAGCTTGGACAGAACCAACTATGGCTACACCTTC. Translation: CASSLDRTNYGYTF. The rearrangement links TRBV11-2 to TRBJ1-2, with D maybe TRBD1 (6 bases). CDR1 and CDR2 (germline): SGHAT, FQNNGV. Trimming stripped 3 bases from V and 2 bases from J, with 10 bases between. CDR3 length: 14 amino acids.